This T cell receptor (beta chain) was found in a study of blood T cell repertoires in COVID-19. Looking at the study overall: T cells, B-cell-depleted T cells, or PBMCs provided the cDNA or gDNA that served as material.

Enrollees, about 18 to 89 years old, lived in about two dozen US areas. Germline CDR1 and CDR2: KGHDR and SFDVKD. This CDR3 has 12 residues. V gave up 4 bases and J gave up 4 bases, with 6 bases separating them. As originally analysed: Reference gene primer amplification gave estimated nucleated cell counts. Using immunoSEQ multiplex PCR, the repertoire was profiled, and TCRdb retains in-frame clones only, with some absent. V and J calls plus clone size are reproduced from that table; the DNA served to infer D and trimming. The table includes 250,000 to 350,000 clones, around 87% detected once. This sequence originates from a young woman with acute COVID-19. The specimen was PBMCs or T cells enriched from blood (not recorded which). This rearrangement joins TRBV24-1 to TRBJ1-1; weak D call: TRBD1 (6 bases). CDR3 coding DNA: TGTGCCACCAGTGAAGGGGGCACTGAAGCTTTCTTT. This codes for CATSEGGTEAFF.